This record looks at one TCR beta chain sequence and its context. Its antigen is still unknown. No much larger clone exists at a distance of one base, and base qualities are not known. This sample is drawn from a study of shared clonotypes between healthy human individuals (dated by TCRdb to 2018 to 2021). For the wider study: Two women and a few men aged 18 to 49 years were included in the cohort. For each donor, CD4 naive and CD4 memory were each given three plates, CD8 naive was given two plates, and CD8 memory was given one plate. To estimate repertoire size and how much clonotypes are shared between individuals, the study performed deep sequencing of blood TCR repertoires from roughly five healthy adults. Different laboratories and diverse techniques were used to prepare libraries and sequence TCR repertoires, to increase sequencing depth and limit assay-specific biases. Between about 0.94 and 8.9 billion PBMCs per donor were obtained by leukapheresis.

Taken from cysteine to phenylalanine, the CDR3 has 11 residues. CDR3 DNA is the only sequence kept; it has 33 bases, read in frame from the first base. CDR1 and CDR2 are drawn from the germline V gene: SGHVS, FQNEAQ. Trimming removed 6 bases from V and 12 bases from J, leaving 12 bases between the germline ends. Using the deep immunoSEQ assay, TCR CDR3 regions were amplified from genomic DNA by multiplex PCR. Extracted genomic DNA from each cell subset was spread evenly across all wells of several immunoSEQ 96-well plates, with each plate serving as a replicate. Each replicate PCR for sorted subsets received around 200 ng genomic DNA, equal to tens of thousands of T cell genomes. Purified libraries were quantified with a Qubit 3.0 fluorometer, sized on a Bioanalyzer 2100, and re-quantified with the KAPA Library Quantification kit. A separate single-read 150-cycle Illumina NextSeq 550 flow cell was used to sequence each immunoSEQ 96-well plate. The original methods were these. Because the immunoSEQ output held only junctional sequences and lacked quality scores, the filtering could not match the filtering applied to full-length reads. Sequences were annotated with PyIR, a Python wrapper for IgBLAST v1.9, and V/J genes and CDR3 were assigned using IMGT germline references. Reads were removed for weak V/J assignments (E-value above 1e-6), missing CDR3, stop codons, out-of-frame junctions, or ambiguous translated residues. V3J clonotypes were defined as sequences sharing an identical inferred V gene, J gene, and CDR3 amino acid sequence. Percentage overlap between repertoires was computed as shared unique clonotypes divided by the size of the smaller repertoire. Three approaches were used to assess repertoire richness: RTK rarefaction, the Chao1 estimator, and Recon v2.1 estimates of unobserved clonotypes. For all TCRbeta clonotypes obtained by the gDNA method from a few donors, generation probabilities were computed with OLGA. In its TCRdb copy, this immuneACCESS table keeps in-frame sequences only and misses some clones. Where compared with another copy, unresolved V genes explain less than half of these, and the others have no known cause. Clone size and V and J calls were adopted from that table, with D and trimming inferred from the DNA. The sample has 1,400,000 or so clones on record, less than 99% of them singletons. The top ten hold roughly 0.35% of the sample.

Donors were healthy HIV-negative adults with no recently reported acute infections or vaccinations. All donors were Caucasian adults living in Nashville, Tennessee, USA. Magnetic negative selection was used to enrich CD4+ T cells, after which naive cells were positively selected on CD45RA and the negative fraction became the memory subset. Blood was collected by leukapheresis, and PBMCs were isolated by Ficoll-Histopaque density gradient centrifugation and then cryopreserved in liquid nitrogen vapor phase. Analytical flow cytometry was used to check the purity and quantity of each magnetically sorted T cell population. Each sorted fraction had its genomic DNA isolated and then quantified by UV absorbance on a Nanodrop 2000c. Broader findings and caveats from the paper: Even with the large sequencing depth, rarefaction of the sorted-subset datasets indicated that sequencing was incomplete. Based on pairwise subsampling, the degree of clonotype sharing among donors was expected to be affected by sequencing depth. Approximately 5% of naive CD4, 3.5% of naive CD8, 2.3% of memory CD4, and 0.35% to 0.4% of memory CD8 clonotypes were shared across four donors. Compared with non-shared clonotypes, clonotypes shared by all four sorted-subset donors had higher generation probabilities. Estimated clonotype richness was generally larger for naive than for memory subsets. The genetic and exposure-history diversity represented was limited by the small number of donors. Only blood was sampled, and tissue TCR repertoires likely differ from those in blood.

The clonotype comes from a man aged 25 to 40 in good health. The sequenced material came from naive CD4+ T cells sorted from blood. The label giving this sample's cell subset or site can be read as: CD45RA+ positively selected. The rearranged segments are TRBV7-8 and TRBJ2-1, with TRBD2 perhaps the D gene, on 6 matching bases. In nucleotides, the sequence is TGTGCCAGCAGTATGGTCGGGAGGCAGTTCTTC. This yields the protein CASSMVGRQFF.